The next 18 T cell receptor beta chains were all read from a single sample in a study of cytomegalovirus exposure and HLA in healthy donors. It was with 60 Vbeta and 13 Jbeta primers that the PCR ran. Method: immunoSEQ multiplex PCR; TCRdb's copy keeps in-frame clones and lacks some. Of 95,000 to 110,000 clones listed, about 74% are singletons. Sequenced input: PBMCs. These TCRs come from a woman between 40 and 50 years old in good health and CMV-seropositive.

The chain couples TRBV10-3 to TRBJ1-5; the match to TRBD1 covers 8 bases. This CDR3 is 16 amino acids long. Trimming took 3 bases from V and 9 from J; bases not matched to a gene: 13. The germline V gene has CDR1 ENHRY and CDR2 SYGVKD. DNA of the CDR3: TGTGCCATCAGTGAAGCCACGGGGACAGGTCACCGGCCCCAGCATTTT. It specifies CAISEATGTGHRPQHF.

The chain has TRBV9 and TRBJ2-5, with 8 positions matching TRBD2. This CDR3 contains 15 residues. Unmatched junction bases numbered 9, after V lost 3 bases and J lost 5 bases. Germline V gene data show CDR1 as SGDLS and CDR2 as YYNGEE. The CDR3 is CASSGGGSRVETQYF. In DNA, the CDR3 is TGTGCCAGCAGCGGCGGGGGGTCCCGAGTTGAGACCCAGTACTTC.

The chain is built from TRBV25-1 and TRBJ1-2; TRBD1 aligns across 7 bases. CDR3 size: 18 residues. The V segment lost 4 bases and the J segment 0 bases; nucleotides outside the gene matches: 14. Looked up from germline, CDR1 is MGHDK and CDR2 is SYGVNS. The CDR3, as DNA: TGTGCCAGCAGTGGAAAAGGGCAGGGGGTCTTCTCTAACTATGGCTACACCTTC. Translation: CASSGKGQGVFSNYGYTF.

The CDR3 DNA reads as TGTGCCAGCAGCCTGGGGGCTAGCGGGGGAATCACCGGGGAGCTGTTTTTT. This sequence encodes CASSLGASGGITGELFF. The V gene is TRBV5-4, the J gene TRBJ2-2; 10 bases are shared with TRBD2. The CDR3 length is 17 residues. Germline assignment: CDR1 SGHNT and CDR2 YYREEE (reference sequence). V dropped 4 bases and J dropped 4; count of bases not matched to a gene: 10.

The rearrangement links TRBV7-8 to TRBJ1-4; no reliable D call. Germline-derived CDR1 and CDR2 are SGHVS and FQNEAQ. The CDR3 spans 15 residues. The V and J ends lost 4 bases and 5 bases respectively, with 14 bases between them. CDR3 nucleotides: TGTGCCAGCAGCTCTAGAGGCGGCCAAAATGAAAAACTGTTTTTT. Amino acids: CASSSRGGQNEKLFF.

This clone occurred a few times. The gene calls are TRBV5-1 and TRBJ2-5, with unresolved D. The CDR3 covers 13 residues. V shed 2 bases and J shed 5 bases, with 10 bases lying between them. The germline gives CDR1 SGHRS, CDR2 YFSETQ. CDR3 nucleotide sequence: TGCGCCAGCAGCTTACGGCCGAGGGAGACCCAGTACTTC. Protein: CASSLRPRETQYF.

V usage is TRBV7-9 and J usage is TRBJ1-2; the D is unclear. The CDR3 has 14 amino acids. V was cut by 1 base and J by 8 bases, with 14 bases left in between. Per germline, CDR1 SEHNR and CDR2 FQNEAQ (reference sequence). DNA of the CDR3: TGTGCCAGCAGCTTAGATTTCGGGTTGAGGGGCTACACCTTC. As protein: CASSLDFGLRGYTF.

CDR3 protein: CASSLAGPANGYTF. CDR3 nucleotides: TGTGCCAGCAGCTTGGCTGGCCCAGCGAATGGCTACACCTTC. This chain links TRBV5-6 with TRBJ1-2; D is ambiguous. This CDR3 has 14 amino acids. V was cut by 0 bases and J by 6 bases, with 12 bases left in between. Germline V gene lookup returns CDR1 SGHDT and CDR2 YYEEEE.

This chain uses TRBV6-1 with TRBJ1-2; D unclear. The CDR3 is 13 amino acids. Trimming took 5 bases from V and 0 from J, leaving 7 bases between them. Germline loops: CDR1 MNHNS, CDR2 SASEGT. CDR3 region: CASSWTANYGYTF. CDR3 sequence (DNA): TGTGCCAGCAGTTGGACTGCTAACTATGGCTACACCTTC.

The table lists this clone with a few counts. The chain is built from TRBV4-2 and TRBJ1-6; the D is unclear. This CDR3 has 16 residues. CDR1 and CDR2 from the germline V gene are LGHNA and YNFKEQ. The V and J ends lost 0 bases and 7 bases respectively, with 13 bases between them. In DNA, the CDR3 is TGTGCCAGCAGCCAAGAGGCAGTTCCTAGCAATTCACCCCTCCACTTT. The encoded protein is CASSQEAVPSNSPLHF.

This clone was seen only a few times. The chain employs TRBV6-1 and TRBJ2-3; D may be TRBD1 (6 bases). This CDR3 region has 15 residues. Germline V gene data show CDR1 as MNHNS and CDR2 as SASEGT. Trimming shortened V by 6 bases and J by 0 bases, and 13 bases separated the two germline ends. The CDR3 protein is CASRGTFLSTDTQYF. The CDR3 DNA sequence: TGTGCCAGCAGGGGGACATTTTTAAGCACAGATACGCAGTATTTT.

This chain joins TRBV4-2 and TRBJ1-1; D may be TRBD1 (5 bases). The CDR3 contains 14 residues. Germline values: CDR1 LGHNA, CDR2 YNFKEQ. Trimming left V 1 base short and J 2 bases short, with 8 bases between. The CDR3 DNA follows: TGTGCCAGCAGCCAAGTGACAGCAAACACTGAAGCTTTCTTT. Translation gives CASSQVTANTEAFF.

The CDR3 nucleotides are TGTGCCAGCAGGGGGACAGGGGGCGATGAGCAGTTCTTC. Protein: CASRGTGGDEQFF. V is TRBV28 and J is TRBJ2-1, with 12 bases identical to TRBD1. This CDR3 has 13 amino acids. J gave up 8 bases and V 6 bases, and 2 bases lay outside the gene matches. Germline CDR1 reads MDHEN; CDR2 reads SYDVKM.

DNA for the CDR3: TGTGCCTGGAGTTTCGACGGGACAGCTGGGGGAACTAATGAAAAACTGTTTTTT. This translates into CAWSFDGTAGGTNEKLFF. This chain uses TRBV30 with TRBJ1-4, with TRBD1 matching 7 bases. Germline lookup yields CDR1 GTSNPN and CDR2 SVGIG (reference sequence). Trimming removed 2 bases from V and 1 base from J; junction bases left unmatched: 13. The CDR3 is made up of 18 amino acids.

The chain uses TRBV2 and TRBJ1-3, with no clear D. V lost 2 bases, J lost 3 bases, and 14 bases lay in between. CDR1 SNHLY and CDR2 FYNNEI come from the germline V gene. The CDR3 contains 16 residues. The CDR3 DNA reads TGTGCCAGCAGTGAAAGGCGGGATTTGGGTGGAAACACCATATATTTT. Encoded protein: CASSERRDLGGNTIYF.

This clone showed up just once. The rearrangement links TRBV30 to TRBJ1-5, with TRBD1 matching over 7 bases. Trimming at V came to 4 bases and at J to 5 bases, leaving 5 bases not matched to a gene. The CDR3 runs 13 residues. Germline-derived CDR1 and CDR2 are GTSNPN and SVGIG (reference sequence). The CDR3 region is CAWNRDRDQPQHF. The CDR3 nucleotides are TGTGCCTGGAACCGAGACAGGGATCAGCCCCAGCATTTT. The full variable domain, its missing parts supplied by reference TRBV30 and TRBJ1-5, is SQTIHQWPATLVQPVGSPLSLECTVEGTSNPNLYWYRQAAGRGLQLLFYSVGIGQISSEVPQNLSASRPQDRQFILSSKKLLLSDSGFYLCAWNRDRDQPQHFGDGTRLSIL.

V is TRBV5-4 and J is TRBJ1-1; the match to TRBD1 covers 7 bases. The CDR3 sequence is 16 residues long. V lost 4 bases to trimming and J lost 3 bases; unmatched junction nucleotides: 12. Germline V gives CDR1 SGHNT, CDR2 YYREEE (reference sequence). CDR3: CASSASGGRVDTEAFF. CDR3 DNA: TGTGCCAGCAGCGCCTCAGGGGGGCGAGTGGACACTGAAGCTTTCTTT.

The chain employs TRBV9 and TRBJ2-7; weak D call: TRBD1 (7 bases). This CDR3 spans 14 amino acids. Germline V gene data show CDR1 as SGDLS and CDR2 as YYNGEE. Trimming removed 7 bases from V and 3 bases from J, with 17 bases in between. CDR3 loop: CASPPAGGNYEQYF. The DNA of the CDR3 is TGTGCCAGCCCTCCCGCAGGGGGGAACTACGAGCAGTACTTC.